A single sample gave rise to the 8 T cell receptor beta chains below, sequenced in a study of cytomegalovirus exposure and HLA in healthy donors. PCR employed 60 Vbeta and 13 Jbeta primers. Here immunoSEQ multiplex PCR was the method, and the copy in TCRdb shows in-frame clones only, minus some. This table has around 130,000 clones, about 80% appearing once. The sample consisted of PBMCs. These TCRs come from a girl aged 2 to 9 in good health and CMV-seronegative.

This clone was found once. The CDR3 DNA is TGCGCCAGCACAATACAGGGTGGGGGTTTGGTTAACACTGAAGCTTTCTTT. Translated, it gives CASTIQGGGLVNTEAFF. This chain links TRBV5-1 with TRBJ1-1, with a possible D match to TRBD1 (6 bases). Germline CDR1 reads SGHRS; CDR2 reads YFSETQ. The CDR3 totals 17 residues. Trimming removed 6 bases at V and 2 bases at J, with 23 bases between.

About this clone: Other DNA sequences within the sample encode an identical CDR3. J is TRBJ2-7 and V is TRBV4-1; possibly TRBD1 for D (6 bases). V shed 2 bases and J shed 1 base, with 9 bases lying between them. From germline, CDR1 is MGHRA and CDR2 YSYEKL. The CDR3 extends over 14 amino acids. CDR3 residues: CASSQTGSSYEQYF. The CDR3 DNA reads TGCGCCAGCAGCCAAACAGGGTCATCCTACGAGCAGTACTTC.

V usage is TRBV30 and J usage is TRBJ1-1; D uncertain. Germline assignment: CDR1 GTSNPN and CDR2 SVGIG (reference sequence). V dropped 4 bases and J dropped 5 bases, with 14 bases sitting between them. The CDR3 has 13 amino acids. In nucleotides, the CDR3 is TGTGCCTGGAATTTGCGGGTGTGGACTGAAGCTTTCTTT. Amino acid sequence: CAWNLRVWTEAFF.

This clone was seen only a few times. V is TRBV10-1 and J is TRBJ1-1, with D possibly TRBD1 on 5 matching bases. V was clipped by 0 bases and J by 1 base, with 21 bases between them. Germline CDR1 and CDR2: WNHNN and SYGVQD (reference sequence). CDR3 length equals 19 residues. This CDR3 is CASSESDRQRHGKNTEAFF. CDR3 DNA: TGCGCCAGCAGTGAGTCAGACCGACAGAGACACGGAAAGAACACTGAAGCTTTCTTT.

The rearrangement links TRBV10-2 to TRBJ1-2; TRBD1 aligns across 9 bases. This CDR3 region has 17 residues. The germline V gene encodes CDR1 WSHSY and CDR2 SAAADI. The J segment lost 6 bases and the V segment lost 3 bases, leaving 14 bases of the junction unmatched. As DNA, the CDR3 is TGCGCCAGCAGTGATACATTCACGGGACAGGGATTCGATGGCTACACCTTC. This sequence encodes CASSDTFTGQGFDGYTF.

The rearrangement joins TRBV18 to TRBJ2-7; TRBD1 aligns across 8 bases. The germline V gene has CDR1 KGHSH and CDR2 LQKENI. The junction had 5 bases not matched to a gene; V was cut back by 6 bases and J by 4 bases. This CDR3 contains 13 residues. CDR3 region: CASSQGQVYEQYF. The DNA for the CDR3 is TGTGCCAGCTCTCAGGGACAGGTTTACGAGCAGTACTTC.

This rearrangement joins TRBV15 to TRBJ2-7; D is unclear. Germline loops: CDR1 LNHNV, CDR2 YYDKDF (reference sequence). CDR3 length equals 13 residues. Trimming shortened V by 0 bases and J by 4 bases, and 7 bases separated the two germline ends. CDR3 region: CATSRELGYEQYF. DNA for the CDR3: TGTGCCACCAGCAGAGAGCTAGGATACGAGCAGTACTTC.

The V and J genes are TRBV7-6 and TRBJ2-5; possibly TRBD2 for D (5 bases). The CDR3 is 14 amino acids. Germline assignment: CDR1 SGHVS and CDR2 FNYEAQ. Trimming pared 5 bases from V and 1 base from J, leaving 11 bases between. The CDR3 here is CASSARDGQETQYF. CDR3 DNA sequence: TGTGCCAGCAGCGCCCGGGATGGCCAAGAGACCCAGTACTTC.